This passage covers 29 T cell receptor beta chains from one sample sequenced in a study of glioma-infiltrating T cells after dendritic cell vaccination. Clones were read by immunoSEQ multiplex PCR, and TCRdb kept only the in-frame ones, dropping some. The sample records fewer than 85,000 clones, around 79% being singletons. The input for sequencing was blood, taken before dendritic cell vaccination. These receptors originate from a human donor with glioblastoma.

The J gene is TRBJ1-6, the V gene TRBV5-4, with a possible D match to TRBD1 (6 bases). The CDR3 runs 14 residues. The germline gives CDR1 SGHNT, CDR2 YYREEE (reference sequence). V lost 4 bases and J 7 bases, leaving 12 bases between the germline ends. CDR3 region: CASSRPGDNSPLHF. In DNA form, the CDR3 reads TGTGCCAGCAGCCGGCCAGGGGACAATTCACCCCTCCACTTT. The variable domain in full, with the rest retrieved from reference TRBV5-4 and TRBJ1-6, is ETGVTQSPTHLIKTRGQQVTLRCSSQSGHNTVSWYQQALGQGPQFIFQYYREEENGRGNFPPRFSGLQFPNYSSELNVNALELDDSALYLCASSRPGDNSPLHFGNGTRLTVT.

In this sample, this clone turned up once. The rearrangement uses TRBV5-1 and TRBJ1-1; D is possibly TRBD1 (5 bases). V lost 0 bases, J lost 3 bases, and 6 bases lay in between. This CDR3 contains 13 residues. Germline assignment: CDR1 SGHRS and CDR2 YFSETQ. CDR3: CASSLATDTEAFF. The DNA of the CDR3 is TGCGCCAGCAGCTTGGCGACAGACACTGAAGCTTTCTTT.

J is TRBJ2-2 and V is TRBV11-3; 10 nucleotides match TRBD2. Trimming cost V 0 bases and J 4 bases; bases outside gene matches: 8. This CDR3 is 18 amino acids long. Germline V gene sequence: CDR1 SGHNT, CDR2 YENEEA. CDR3: CASSLDQSGTSATGELFF. CDR3 sequence (DNA): TGTGCCAGCAGCTTAGATCAGAGTGGGACTAGCGCCACCGGGGAGCTGTTTTTT.

V gene TRBV7-9 combines with J gene TRBJ2-1, with 8 bases matching TRBD2. This CDR3 contains 18 residues. From germline, CDR1 is SEHNR and CDR2 FQNEAQ (reference sequence). The ends lost 6 bases at V and 1 base at J; junction bases unmatched: 14. The CDR3 sequence: CASRPKDGRGKSYNEQFF. CDR3 bases: TGTGCCAGCAGGCCGAAGGACGGGAGGGGGAAGTCCTACAATGAGCAGTTCTTC.

The V and J genes are TRBV5-1 and TRBJ2-5; 11 bases line up with TRBD2. Germline V CDR1 and CDR2: SGHRS, YFSETQ. The junction had 13 bases not matched to a gene; V was cut back by 2 bases and J by 4 bases. This CDR3 region has 18 residues. The CDR3 DNA follows: TGCGCCAGCAGCTTCTTTTTGGTAGCGGGAGGGCCGGGAGAGACCCAGTACTTC. Translation: CASSFFLVAGGPGETQYF.

This clone was observed once. The V call is TRBV7-8, the J call TRBJ2-5; 9 positions agree with TRBD2. This CDR3 is built from 17 residues. V was pared by 5 bases and J by 1 base, with 11 bases of the junction left unmatched. The germline V gene has CDR1 SGHVS and CDR2 FQNEAQ. In nucleotides, the CDR3 is TGTGCCAGCAGCGGGCAGACTAGCGGAATATTCCAAGAGACCCAGTACTTC. It is translated as CASSGQTSGIFQETQYF.

The chain is built from TRBV11-2 and TRBJ2-1; no reliable D call. This CDR3 is built from 13 residues. Germline lookup yields CDR1 SGHAT and CDR2 FQNNGV. V shed 0 bases and J shed 7 bases, with 7 bases lying between them. CDR3 loop: CASSLERKNEQFF. Written as DNA, the CDR3 is TGTGCCAGCAGCTTAGAGAGGAAGAATGAGCAGTTCTTC.

V and J are TRBV6-6 and TRBJ1-2; 8 nucleotides line up with TRBD1. Trimming removed 5 bases from V and 8 bases from J; junction bases left unmatched: 4. From germline, CDR1 is MNHNY and CDR2 SVGAGI (reference sequence). This CDR3 spans 12 amino acids. The CDR3 here is CASSPRDRGYTF. In DNA form, the CDR3 reads TGTGCCAGCAGTCCCCGGGACAGGGGCTACACCTTC.

The V and J genes are TRBV7-8 and TRBJ1-2; D perhaps matches TRBD1 (6 bases). The CDR3 is made up of 13 amino acids. CDR1 and CDR2 (germline): SGHVS, FQNEAQ. Trimming removed 1 base from V and 5 bases from J, with 8 bases in between. The CDR3 DNA sequence: TGTGCCAGCAGCTTAGGGACAGAGTATGGCTACACCTTC. Its protein is CASSLGTEYGYTF. The variable domain in full, completed from reference TRBV7-8 and TRBJ1-2, reads GAGVSQSPRYKVAKRGQDVALRCDPISGHVSLFWYQQALGQGPEFLTYFQNEAQLDKSGLPSDRFFAERPEGSVSTLKIQRTQQEDSAVYLCASSLGTEYGYTFGSGTRLTVV.

V and J are TRBV7-5 and TRBJ2-7; the table's D gene call, TRBD1, was not cross checked with the DNA. TRBV7-5 counts as a pseudogene. This CDR3 is 14 amino acids long. DNA for the CDR3: TGTGCCAGAAGCTCGAGGGACAGCCTATACGAGCAGTACGTC. Translated: CARSSRDSLYEQYV.

The chain combines TRBV6-6 with TRBJ2-4; possible D gene TRBD1, 5 bases. Looked up from germline, CDR1 is MNHNY and CDR2 is SVGAGI (reference sequence). The CDR3 consists of 15 residues. The V gene lost 3 bases and the J gene lost 3 bases, with 12 bases spanning the gap. CDR3 sequence (DNA): TGTGCCAGCAGTTATACGACAGCCAACAAAAACATTCAGTACTTC. Protein sequence: CASSYTTANKNIQYF.

This clone turned up a few times. The chain links TRBV6-6 to TRBJ1-6, with TRBD1 matching 9 bases. V trimming: 6 bases; J trimming: 7 bases; junction bases outside the gene matches: 7. The CDR3 extends over 15 amino acids. From germline, CDR1 is MNHNY and CDR2 SVGAGI (reference sequence). The CDR3 region is CASSARDRANSPLHF. DNA of the CDR3: TGTGCCAGCAGCGCCCGGGACAGGGCAAATTCACCCCTCCACTTT.

The chain is built from TRBV11-3 and TRBJ2-5, with TRBD1 identical over 12 bases. The CDR3 extends over 16 amino acids. The germline V gene has CDR1 SGHNT and CDR2 YENEEA. The junction had 7 bases not matched to a gene; V was cut back by 3 bases and J by 5 bases. CDR3 protein: CASSLAGTGGHETQYF. The CDR3 DNA is TGTGCCAGCAGCTTGGCCGGGACAGGGGGCCACGAGACCCAGTACTTC.

The table lists this clone with a count of one. The rearrangement uses TRBV6-6 and TRBJ1-4; D not resolved. From germline, CDR1 is MNHNY and CDR2 SVGAGI (reference sequence). This CDR3 has 16 amino acids. V was trimmed by 2 bases and J by 3 bases, leaving 13 bases between them. The CDR3 here is CASSYSHGTANEKLFF. The CDR3 region has the DNA TGTGCCAGCAGTTACAGCCACGGAACAGCTAATGAAAAACTGTTTTTT.

A single count supports this clone. The chain employs TRBV5-4 and TRBJ2-3; 12 nucleotides align to TRBD2. The CDR3 length is 17 residues. The V gene end was trimmed by 4 bases and the J gene end by 4 bases; junction bases not matched to a gene: 10. Germline-derived CDR1 and CDR2 are SGHNT and YYREEE (reference sequence). The CDR3 DNA sequence: TGTGCCAGCAGCCGGAAAGCCGGGACTAGCGGGTCAGATACGCAGTATTTT. This sequence encodes CASSRKAGTSGSDTQYF.

The V call is TRBV7-2, the J call TRBJ2-5; 8 bases agree with TRBD2. This CDR3 is 18 amino acids long. V trimming: 0 bases; J trimming: 0 bases; junction bases outside the gene matches: 9. Germline CDR1 is SGHTA and CDR2 is FQGNSA. CDR3 protein: CASSLALLAGGYQETQYF. The CDR3 nucleotides are TGTGCCAGCAGCTTAGCGCTACTCGCGGGGGGATACCAAGAGACCCAGTACTTC. Supplemented by reference TRBV7-2 and TRBJ2-5, the full variable domain reads GAGVSQSPSNKVTEKGKDVELRCDPISGHTALYWYRQSLGQGLEFLIYFQGNSAPDKSGLPSDRFSAERTGGSVSTLTIQRTQQEDSAVYLCASSLALLAGGYQETQYFGPGTRLLVL.

The rearrangement uses TRBV19 and TRBJ2-2, with TRBD2 identical over 8 bases. Looked up from germline, CDR1 is LNHDA and CDR2 is SQIVND (reference sequence). CDR3 length: 16 amino acids. V gave up 4 bases and J gave up 8 bases; unmatched junction bases: 12. The CDR3 is CASSTPPGTSKGELFF. The CDR3 nucleotides read TGTGCCAGTAGTACTCCCCCCGGGACTAGTAAGGGGGAGCTGTTTTTT.

The rearrangement joins TRBV19 to TRBJ2-1; TRBD2 aligns across 9 bases. The CDR3 sequence is 17 residues long. Looked up from germline, CDR1 is LNHDA and CDR2 is SQIVND (reference sequence). Trimming at V came to 4 bases and at J to 0 bases, leaving 7 bases not matched to a gene. The CDR3 region is CASSSFSGRSSYNEQFF. DNA for the CDR3: TGTGCCAGTAGTAGTTTCAGCGGGAGGAGCTCCTACAATGAGCAGTTCTTC.

The chain couples TRBV9 to TRBJ2-3, with 7 bases matching TRBD1. The V and J ends lost 3 bases and 0 bases, in that order; junction bases with no gene match: 4. The CDR3 loop spans 15 amino acids. The V gene's germline CDR1 is SGDLS and CDR2 YYNGEE. The chain's CDR3 is CASSGRTGSTDTQYF. CDR3 bases: TGTGCCAGCAGCGGGAGGACAGGTAGCACAGATACGCAGTATTTT.

The genes are TRBV5-1 and TRBJ2-7; maybe TRBD1 (5 bases). V shed 0 bases and J shed 5 bases, with 21 bases lying between them. Germline CDR1 reads SGHRS; CDR2 reads YFSETQ. This CDR3 is 17 amino acids long. CDR3 DNA: TGCGCCAGCAGCTTGGCCTCAATGGCCGACAGTGGGAACGAGCAGTACGTC. Its translation is CASSLASMADSGNEQYV.

V usage is TRBV27 and J usage is TRBJ2-3; the D gene is possibly TRBD2 (5 bases). V was shortened by 5 bases and J by 0 bases, with 12 bases between the two germline ends. This CDR3 comprises 15 residues. From germline, CDR1 is MNHEY and CDR2 SMNVEV (reference sequence). The CDR3 region has the DNA TGTGCCAGCAGTGCCGGGATCGCTAGCACAGATACGCAGTATTTT. The encoded protein is CASSAGIASTDTQYF.

The V gene is TRBV6-1, the J gene TRBJ2-3; TRBD1 aligns across 7 bases. The CDR3 runs 14 residues. Germline assignment: CDR1 MNHNS and CDR2 SASEGT. Germline trimming cut 8 bases from V and 1 base from J; bases unmatched to any gene: 6. This CDR3 reads CASCLGQGTDTQYF. Written as DNA, the CDR3 is TGTGCCAGCTGTCTTGGACAGGGCACAGATACGCAGTATTTT.

The rearrangement links TRBV5-1 to TRBJ1-6; unclear D gene. The CDR3 loop spans 15 amino acids. The germline V and J ends were trimmed by 0 bases and 8 bases, with 12 bases remaining between them. Germline CDR1 reads SGHRS; CDR2 reads YFSETQ. The CDR3 loop reads CASSLDSGSYSPLHF. CDR3 sequence (DNA): TGCGCCAGCAGCTTGGACTCAGGATCCTATTCACCCCTCCACTTT.

The rearrangement uses TRBV15 and TRBJ2-3; tentative D call: TRBD2 (6 bases). Trimming stripped 0 bases from V and 8 bases from J, with 15 bases between. Germline V gene sequence: CDR1 LNHNV, CDR2 YYDKDF (reference sequence). CDR3 length equals 15 residues. The CDR3 region has the DNA TGTGCCACCAGCAGAGAACGGGTCCCGGGAGCTACGCAGTATTTT. Encoded protein: CATSRERVPGATQYF.

As for this clone: The junction shows a germline mismatch at one end, possibly a read error. The chain carries TRBV13 and TRBJ2-7; 10 bases agree with TRBD1. Looked up from germline, CDR1 is PRHDT and CDR2 is FYEKMQ (reference sequence). The CDR3 is 15 residues long. CDR3 loop: CASSFGQGVRYERYF. For the CDR3, the DNA is TGTGCCAGCAGCTTCGGACAGGGGGTCAGGTACGAGCGGTACTTC.

V is TRBV27 and J is TRBJ2-2; D remains ambiguous. With 8 bases removed from V and 1 base from J, the gap between germline ends came to 17 bases. The germline gives CDR1 MNHEY, CDR2 SMNVEV (reference sequence). CDR3 size: 16 residues. The CDR3 region has the DNA TGTGCCAGCTCCCCTTACCCCCCGGGGAACACCGGGGAGCTGTTTTTT. It specifies CASSPYPPGNTGELFF.

V gene TRBV7-6 combines with J gene TRBJ2-7, with 9 bases aligning to TRBD1. The germline gives CDR1 SGHVS, CDR2 FNYEAQ. The CDR3 spans 18 residues. J was trimmed by 3 bases and V by 3 bases; bases with no gene match: 15. CDR3 in amino acids: CASSFTGQGLPVSYEQYV. DNA of the CDR3: TGTGCCAGCAGCTTTACGGGACAGGGATTACCCGTAAGCTACGAGCAGTACGTC.

The chain joins TRBV27 to TRBJ2-3, with TRBD1 as a possible D gene (8 bases). Germline V gives CDR1 MNHEY, CDR2 SMNVEV (reference sequence). Between the trimmed V and J ends, which lost 6 bases and 5 bases, there was a span of 15 bases. The CDR3 is 14 amino acids. CDR3 nucleotides: TGTGCCAGCAGAAACAGGGGGGGGGAAGATACGCAGTATTTT. Amino acid sequence: CASRNRGGEDTQYF.

This clone was seen a single time. This chain uses TRBV25-1 with TRBJ2-5, with a weak D call TRBD2 (6 bases). Germline V gene data show CDR1 as MGHDK and CDR2 as SYGVNS. V gave up 8 bases and J gave up 4 bases, with 11 bases separating them. The CDR3 contains 12 residues. CDR3 DNA: TGTGCCAGCGGTAGGCGGGGAGAGACCCAGTACTTC. This sequence encodes CASGRRGETQYF.